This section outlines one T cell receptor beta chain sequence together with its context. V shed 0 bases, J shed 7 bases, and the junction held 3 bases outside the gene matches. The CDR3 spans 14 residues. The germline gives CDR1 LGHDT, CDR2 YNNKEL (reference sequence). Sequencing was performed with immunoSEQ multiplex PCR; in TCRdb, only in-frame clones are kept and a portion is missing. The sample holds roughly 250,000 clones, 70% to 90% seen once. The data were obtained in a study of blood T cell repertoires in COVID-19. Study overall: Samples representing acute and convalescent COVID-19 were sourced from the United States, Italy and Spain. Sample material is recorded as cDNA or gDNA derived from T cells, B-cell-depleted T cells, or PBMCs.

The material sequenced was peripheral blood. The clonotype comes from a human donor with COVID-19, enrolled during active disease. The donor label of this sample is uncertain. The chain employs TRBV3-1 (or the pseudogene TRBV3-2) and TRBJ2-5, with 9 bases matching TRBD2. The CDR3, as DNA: TGTGCCAGCAGCCAAGATCGGCGGGAGGGGACCCAGTACTTC. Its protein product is CASSQDRREGTQYF.